In this sample, the clone carrying this TCR beta chain turned up many times. Its antigen is unidentified. Germline V gene sequence: CDR1 SEHNR, CDR2 FQNEAQ (reference sequence). There are 15 residues in the CDR3. With 5 bases clipped from V and 9 bases from J, the junction kept 6 bases outside the gene matches. The entry originates in a study of blood T cells in healthy people across ages. A second 7 to 11 cycle PCR used barcoded and J-beta primers. TCRdb processed the 5' RACE reads anew with MiXCR; each CDR3 protein has one entry. The repertoire has roughly 1.6 million distinct CDR3 sequences, 30% to 40% of them found once; the top ten carry about 11%. The study recruited healthy Caucasian donors from Russia who were aged roughly 6 to 95. Total RNA extraction produced at least 5.5 micrograms (per sample) for the study. Findings and caveats of the study: It was found that TCR beta diversity correlated strongly with the percentage of naive T cells. Greater diversity and more naive CD4+ cells were seen in long-lived donors than in aged donors.

Sample: blood. The V gene is TRBV7-9, the J gene TRBJ2-3; 15 nucleotides line up with TRBD2. This receptor was obtained from a woman aged 30 to 39 in good health. CDR3 protein: CASSQRTSGRDTQYF. CDR3 DNA sequence: TGTGCCAGCAGCCAAAGGACTAGCGGGAGGGACACGCAGTATTTT.